This entry lists 13 T cell receptor beta chains sequenced from one sample in a study of T cell repertoires in cytomegalovirus infection. TCRdb recomputed calls from the reads with MiXCR, one row per CDR3 protein. The sample consists of about 740,000 distinct CDR3 sequences, about a third of them appearing once. The specimen sequenced was PBMCs. The receptors originated from a human donor in good health (CMV status not recorded). Some clones in this sample may be carry-over from other donors' samples.

This clonotype was detected a few times. This sequence joins TRBV7-2 and TRBJ2-7, with 12 bases identical to TRBD2. V shed 1 base and J 6 bases; nucleotides not matched to a gene: 7. CDR3 length equals 16 residues. Germline loops: CDR1 SGHTA, CDR2 FQGNSA. CDR3 sequence reads: CASSLEPSGGAVEQYF. CDR3 bases: TGTGCCAGCAGCTTAGAGCCTAGCGGGGGGGCCGTCGAGCAGTACTTC.

In this sample, this clonotype turned up a few times. The chain couples TRBV15 to TRBJ2-2; possible D gene TRBD1, 5 bases. The V end was cut by 5 bases, the J end by 4 bases, with 11 bases between. Germline assignment: CDR1 LNHNV and CDR2 YYDKDF (reference sequence). The CDR3 consists of 14 residues. CDR3 bases: TGTGCCACCAGCTCCCGACAGAGCACCGGGGAGCTGTTTTTT. This codes for CATSSRQSTGELFF.

This clonotype was detected a few times. This rearrangement joins TRBV7-3 to TRBJ2-7; no firm D call. The length of the CDR3 is 12 residues. The V gene lost 5 bases and the J gene lost 6 bases, with 11 bases spanning the gap. Germline V gene lookup returns CDR1 SGHTA and CDR2 FQGTGA. CDR3 region: CASSPGYGEQYF. The CDR3 nucleotides are TGTGCCAGCAGCCCAGGATACGGCGAGCAGTACTTC.

This clonotype was seen ten or more times. CDR3 loop: CASSLWAFTSGSIHEQYF. The CDR3 region has the DNA TGTGCCAGCAGTTTATGGGCCTTTACTAGCGGGAGTATACACGAGCAGTACTTC. The V call is TRBV28, the J call TRBJ2-7, with 11 bases matching TRBD2. V shed 0 bases and J 5 bases; nucleotides not matched to a gene: 12. Germline V gene sequence: CDR1 MDHEN, CDR2 SYDVKM. CDR3 size: 18 residues.

This clonotype was recorded a few times. The chain is built from TRBV11-2 and TRBJ1-3; 9 positions match TRBD1. The CDR3 loop spans 15 amino acids. Germline values: CDR1 SGHAT, CDR2 FQNNGV. Trimming removed 4 bases from V and 5 bases from J; junction bases left unmatched: 6. CDR3 bases: TGTGCCAGCAGCTCCGGGACAGGGAGCAGAAACACCATATATTTT. Translating gives CASSSGTGSRNTIYF.

This chain links TRBV6-5 with TRBJ2-7; 7 bases line up with TRBD1. This CDR3 region has 15 residues. Germline V gene data show CDR1 as MNHEY and CDR2 as SVGAGI. With V trimmed by 5 bases and J by 2 bases, 9 bases remained unmatched. The CDR3 DNA reads as TGTGCCAGCAGTCGAACCGGGACAGACACCTACGAGCAGTACTTC. This translates into CASSRTGTDTYEQYF.

This clonotype has only a few counts. The rearrangement links TRBV7-2 to TRBJ2-2; 12 bases are shared with TRBD2. Trimming cost V 5 bases and J 4 bases; bases outside gene matches: 5. CDR3 size: 16 residues. Per germline, CDR1 SGHTA and CDR2 FQGNSA. As DNA, the CDR3 is TGTGCCAGCAGCAGCCGGACTAGCGGGACCACCGGGGAGCTGTTTTTT. Protein sequence: CASSSRTSGTTGELFF. Full variable domain (remainder filled in from reference TRBV7-2 and TRBJ2-2): GAGVSQSPSNKVTEKGKDVELRCDPISGHTALYWYRQSLGQGLEFLIYFQGNSAPDKSGLPSDRFSAERTGGSVSTLTIQRTQQEDSAVYLCASSSRTSGTTGELFFGEGSRLTVL.

This clonotype was observed a few times. The chain employs TRBV24-1 and TRBJ2-7, with 12 nucleotides matching TRBD1. Germline trimming cut 2 bases from V and 7 bases from J; bases unmatched to any gene: 5. The CDR3 extends over 15 amino acids. Germline values: CDR1 KGHDR, CDR2 SFDVKD. The CDR3 sequence is CATSDSGTGGNEQYF. As DNA, the CDR3 is TGTGCCACCAGTGATTCCGGGACAGGGGGCAATGAGCAGTACTTC.

This clonotype was recorded many times. The chain couples TRBV7-2 to TRBJ1-6; D uncertain. Germline V lookup: CDR1 SGHTA, CDR2 FQGNSA. Trimming cost V 3 bases and J 5 bases, with 2 bases left between them. The CDR3 consists of 12 residues. The chain's CDR3 is CASSFNNSPLHF. CDR3 nucleotides: TGTGCCAGCAGCTTCAATAATTCACCCCTCCACTTT.

The chain couples TRBV25-1 to TRBJ2-3; 13 bases are shared with TRBD2. Trimming took 5 bases from V and 1 from J; bases not matched to a gene: 12. This CDR3 is built from 19 residues. CDR1 and CDR2 (germline): MGHDK, SYGVNS. CDR3 sequence reads: CASSSKSLAGGPGTDTQYF. CDR3 bases: TGTGCCAGCAGTTCGAAGTCACTAGCGGGAGGGCCCGGCACAGATACGCAGTATTTT.

In its sample, this clonotype was seen a few times. The CDR3 reads CASSSARGNYNEQFF. The CDR3 DNA is TGTGCCAGCAGCAGCGCGAGGGGTAATTACAATGAGCAGTTCTTC. The chain joins TRBV7-2 to TRBJ2-1; D possibly uses TRBD1 or TRBD2 (5 bases each). There are 15 residues in the CDR3. With 5 bases removed from V and 4 bases from J, the gap between germline ends came to 15 bases. Germline V lookup: CDR1 SGHTA, CDR2 FQGNSA.

V and J are TRBV7-9 and TRBJ1-6; tentative D call: TRBD1 (5 bases). Trimming left V 5 bases short and J 8 bases short, with 13 bases between. The CDR3 has 14 residues. Germline CDR1 is SEHNR and CDR2 is FQNEAQ (reference sequence). The CDR3 loop is CASSTLGVDSPLHF. The DNA for the CDR3 is TGTGCCAGCAGCACCCTGGGGGTAGATTCACCCCTCCACTTT.

Remarks on this clonotype: Mismatch with germline at one junction end may stem from a read error. The chain combines TRBV6-6 with TRBJ2-7; TRBD1 agrees at 8 bases. The CDR3 has 14 residues. Germline V gene lookup returns CDR1 MNHNY and CDR2 SVGAGI (reference sequence). The CDR3 DNA reads as TGTGCCAGCAGTGCTCCGGGACAGGCATACGTGCAGTACTTC. As protein: CASSAPGQAYVQYF.